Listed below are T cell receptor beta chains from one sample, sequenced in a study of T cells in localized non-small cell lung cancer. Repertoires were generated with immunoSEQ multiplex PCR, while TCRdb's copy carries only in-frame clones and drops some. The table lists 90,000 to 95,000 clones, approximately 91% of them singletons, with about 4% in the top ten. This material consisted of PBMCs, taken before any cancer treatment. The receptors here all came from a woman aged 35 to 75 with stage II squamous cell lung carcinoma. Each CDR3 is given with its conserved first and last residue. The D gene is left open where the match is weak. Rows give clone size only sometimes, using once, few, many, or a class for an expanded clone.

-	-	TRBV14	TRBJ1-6	CASSQDLHGNSPLHF	TGTGCCAGCAGCCAAGATCTCCATGGGAATTCACCCCTCCACTTT
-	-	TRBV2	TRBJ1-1	CASSGADSMNTEAFF	TGTGCCAGCAGTGGAGCGGACAGCATGAACACTGAAGCTTTCTTT
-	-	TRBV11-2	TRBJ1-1	CASSEGVRGNTEAFF	TGTGCCAGCAGCGAGGGAGTACGGGGAAACACTGAAGCTTTCTTT
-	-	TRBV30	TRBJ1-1	CAWSAPHHGITEAFF	TGTGCCTGGAGTGCGCCCCACCATGGGATCACTGAAGCTTTCTTT
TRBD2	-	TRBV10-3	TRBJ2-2	CAASPGLAVAGELFF	TGTGCCGCTTCCCCCGGACTAGCGGTCGCCGGGGAGCTGTTTTTT
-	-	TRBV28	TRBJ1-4	CASSTPSAGTNEKLFF	TGTGCCAGCAGTACCCCTTCGGCTGGTACGAATGAAAAACTGTTTTTT
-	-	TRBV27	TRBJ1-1	CASSLFQRSEAFF	TGTGCCAGCAGTTTATTTCAGCGTTCTGAAGCTTTCTTT
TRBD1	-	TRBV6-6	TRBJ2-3	CASSSRGSTDTQYF	TGTGCCAGCAGCTCCAGGGGGAGCACAGATACGCAGTATTTT
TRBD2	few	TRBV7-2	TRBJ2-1	CASSLEAGFSNEQFF	TGTGCCAGCAGCTTAGAAGCGGGATTCTCAAATGAGCAGTTCTTC
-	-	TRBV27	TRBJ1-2	CASSLMTVADGTYYGYTF	TGTGCCAGCAGTTTAATGACGGTGGCGGACGGGACATACTATGGCTACACCTTC
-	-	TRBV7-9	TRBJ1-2	CASSLWGRSGGPGGYTF	TGTGCCAGCAGCTTATGGGGGCGTAGCGGGGGACCTGGTGGCTACACCTTC
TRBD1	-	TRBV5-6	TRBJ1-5	CASSFGQGDQPQHF	TGTGCCAGCAGCTTCGGACAGGGGGATCAGCCCCAGCATTTT
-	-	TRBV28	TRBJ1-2	CASSLGFYGYTF	TGTGCCAGCAGTTTAGGATTCTATGGCTACACCTTC
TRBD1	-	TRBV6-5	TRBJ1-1	CASTPSGGGAEAFF	TGTGCCAGCACCCCCTCAGGGGGAGGGGCTGAAGCTTTCTTT
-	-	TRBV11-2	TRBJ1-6	CASRITGNSPLHF	TGTGCCAGCAGGATTACGGGCAATTCACCCCTCCACTTT
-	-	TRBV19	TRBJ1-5	CASSMGTVLGEGPQHF	TGTGCCAGTAGTATGGGGACCGTGCTGGGGGAGGGGCCCCAGCATTTT
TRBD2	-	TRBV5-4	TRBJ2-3	CVSGGAGTDTQYF	TGTGTCTCGGGGGGGGCCGGCACAGATACGCAGTATTTT
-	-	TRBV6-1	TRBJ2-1	CASSVGQGQVNEQFF	TGTGCCAGCAGTGTAGGTCAGGGTCAAGTGAATGAGCAGTTCTTC